Presented here are 28 T cell receptor beta chains from one specimen sequenced in a study of post-analysis software for immune sequencing data. The study, taken as a whole, reports: Included in a set of roughly five TRBV segments more frequent in patients than controls were TRBV5-6, TRBV5-1 and TRBV20-1.

cDNA libraries of TCR beta carried unique molecular identifiers. TCRdb ran MiXCR on the PCR reads and lists one entry per CDR3 protein. The sample shows roughly 400,000 distinct CDR3 sequences, approximately 39% of them seen only once. Their antigen targets remain unknown. Sequencing used blood. The source of these receptors is a girl aged 2-10 years with multiple sclerosis.

This clonotype has just a few counts. The chain has TRBV15 and TRBJ2-7, with D hard to call. V shed 1 base and J shed 3 bases, with 7 bases lying between them. CDR1 and CDR2 from the germline V gene are LNHNV and YYDKDF (reference sequence). The CDR3 length is 13 residues. The CDR3 nucleotides read TGTGCCACCAGCAGAGTTAAGTTCTACGAGCAGTACTTC. Translating gives CATSRVKFYEQYF.

Only a few counts were recorded for this clonotype. The genes are TRBV12-5 and TRBJ2-1, with D tentatively TRBD2 (7 bases). The CDR3 spans 18 residues. V was pared by 0 bases and J by 8 bases, with 23 bases between. Germline V gives CDR1 LGHNT, CDR2 FRNRAP. CDR3 DNA sequence: TGTGCTAGTGGTTTGGTACTCGGGGGGCCGCGACGGGTATATGAGCAGTTCTTC. The encoded protein is CASGLVLGGPRRVYEQFF.

The chain has TRBV11-2 and TRBJ2-3; D unresolved. This CDR3 has 17 amino acids. Looked up from germline, CDR1 is SGHAT and CDR2 is FQNNGV. The V gene lost 0 bases and the J gene lost 2 bases, with 15 bases spanning the gap. The CDR3 coding sequence is TGTGCCAGCAGCTTAGATCAGCTAGGGTGGGACACAGATACGCAGTATTTT. It translates to CASSLDQLGWDTDTQYF. Supplemented by reference TRBV11-2 and TRBJ2-3, the full variable domain reads EAGVAQSPRYKIIEKRQSVAFWCNPISGHATLYWYQQILGQGPKLLIQFQNNGVVDDSQLPKDRFSAERLKGVDSTLKIQPAKLEDSAVYLCASSLDQLGWDTDTQYFGPGTRLTVL.

This clonotype has just a few counts. The V and J genes are TRBV27 and TRBJ2-7; D not resolved. V shed 8 bases and J shed 1 base, with 15 bases lying between them. Germline V CDR1 and CDR2: MNHEY, SMNVEV (reference sequence). The CDR3 totals 14 residues. The CDR3 reads CASRTPGSSYEQYF. The CDR3 DNA reads as TGTGCCAGCCGTACCCCTGGCAGTTCCTACGAGCAGTACTTC.

In its sample, this clonotype was seen a few times. The rearrangement uses TRBV12-3 or TRBV12-4 and TRBJ2-7; 8 bases are a match to TRBD1. The CDR3 length is 13 residues. After removal of 3 bases from V and 6 bases from J, the junction contained 4 bases not matched to a gene. CDR3 residues: CASSLWDRSEQYF. In DNA, the CDR3 is TGTGCCAGCAGTTTGTGGGACAGGAGCGAGCAGTACTTC.

This clonotype was recorded a few times. The gene calls are TRBV28 and TRBJ2-5, with D uncertain. The J call could be wrong; TRBJ2-7 is a better fit for the DNA end. Germline V gives CDR1 MDHEN, CDR2 SYDVKM. The CDR3 is made up of 14 amino acids. DNA of the CDR3: TGTGCCAGCAGTTCCTCCCCCAGGTATAACGAGCAGTACTTC. Translating gives CASSSSPRYNEQYF.

The chain combines TRBV29-1 with TRBJ1-1; D gene uncertain. V was cut by 4 bases and J by 6 bases, with 15 bases left in between. The germline V gene encodes CDR1 SQVTM and CDR2 ANQGSEA. The CDR3 is 13 amino acids. The CDR3 protein is CSVGLLSPSEAFF. DNA of the CDR3: TGCAGCGTTGGGCTCCTTAGTCCTTCTGAAGCTTTCTTT.

The chain has TRBV7-2 and TRBJ2-7; possibly TRBD2 for D (6 bases). The V gene lost 1 base and the J gene lost 6 bases, with 13 bases spanning the gap. Looked up from germline, CDR1 is SGHTA and CDR2 is FQGNSA. CDR3 length: 14 residues. DNA for the CDR3: TGTGCCAGCAGCTTAGGCGGAGGGGTGCGCGAGCAGTACTTC. This codes for CASSLGGGVREQYF.

Only a few counts were recorded for this clonotype. The chain recombines TRBV12-3 or TRBV12-4 with TRBJ1-1; TRBD1 is a possible D gene (5 bases). The ends were cut back, 1 base at V and 5 bases at J, with 14 bases in the middle. This CDR3 contains 15 residues. In nucleotides, the CDR3 is TGTGCCAGCAGTTTAGGTCGGGGCCAGGGTACTGAAGCTTTCTTT. It is translated as CASSLGRGQGTEAFF.

This clonotype was found a few times. The chain has TRBV5-1 and TRBJ2-3; possibly TRBD1 for D (5 bases). The germline gives CDR1 SGHRS, CDR2 YFSETQ. This CDR3 contains 13 residues. The V and J ends lost 6 bases and 4 bases respectively, with 12 bases between them. The CDR3 sequence is CASTEGVSDTQYF. The CDR3 coding sequence is TGCGCCAGCACCGAAGGGGTATCAGATACGCAGTATTTT.

The V call is TRBV7-2, the J call TRBJ2-3; 8 nucleotides line up with TRBD1. The CDR3 runs 17 residues. Germline CDR1 is SGHTA and CDR2 is FQGNSA. The junction had 8 bases not matched to a gene; V was cut back by 1 base and J by 2 bases. CDR3 sequence (DNA): TGTGCCAGCAGCTTAGGAGGCTGGACAGGGTACACAGATACGCAGTATTTT. This gives the protein CASSLGGWTGYTDTQYF. Based on the CDR3 plus reference TRBV7-2 and TRBJ2-3, the full variable domain is GAGVSQSPSNKVTEKGKDVELRCDPISGHTALYWYRQSLGQGLEFLIYFQGNSAPDKSGLPSDRFSAERTGGSVSTLTIQRTQQEDSAVYLCASSLGGWTGYTDTQYFGPGTRLTVL.

The chain uses TRBV2 and TRBJ2-3; 8 nucleotides align to TRBD2. With 4 bases clipped from V and 12 bases from J, the junction kept 9 bases outside the gene matches. Germline CDR1 and CDR2: SNHLY and FYNNEI. The CDR3 sequence is 13 residues long. CDR3 DNA sequence: TGTGCCAGCAGTGTAGGGCTAGCGGGTGATCAGTATTTT. Its translation: CASSVGLAGDQYF. Full variable domain (outside the CDR3, taken from reference TRBV2 and TRBJ2-3): EPEVTQTPSHQVTQMGQEVILRCVPISNHLYFYWYRQILGQKVEFLVSFYNNEISEKSEIFDDQFSVERPDGSNFTLKIRSTKLEDSAMYFCASSVGLAGDQYFGPGTRLTVL.

This chain connects TRBV28 to TRBJ2-7; TRBD2 matches at 9 bases. CDR3 length: 15 residues. V was pared by 6 bases and J by 6 bases, with 12 bases of the junction left unmatched. CDR1 and CDR2 from the germline V gene are MDHEN and SYDVKM. The CDR3 here is CASRSSPGLALEQYF. The CDR3 region has the DNA TGTGCCAGCAGATCTTCACCGGGACTAGCTCTCGAGCAGTACTTC.

Here the CDR3 reads CASIQGLTDTQYF. CDR3 bases: TGTGCCAGCATTCAGGGCCTCACAGATACGCAGTATTTT. The chain joins TRBV28 to TRBJ2-3; D perhaps matches TRBD1 (5 bases). The CDR3 length is 13 residues. V was shortened by 7 bases and J by 2 bases, with 10 bases between the two germline ends. Per the germline V gene, CDR1 is MDHEN and CDR2 is SYDVKM.

The chain joins TRBV20-1 to TRBJ2-2, with D maybe TRBD1 (5 bases). Germline V gene sequence: CDR1 DFQATT, CDR2 SNEGSKA (reference sequence). Deletions cut 4 bases from V and 4 bases from J, with 10 bases between. The CDR3 is 13 amino acids. The CDR3 protein is CSANRTSTGELFF. DNA for the CDR3: TGCAGTGCTAACAGGACCTCCACCGGGGAGCTGTTTTTT.

This clonotype was counted only a few times. The chain couples TRBV4-2 to TRBJ2-1; 8 nucleotides match TRBD2. V shed 0 bases, J shed 5 bases, and the junction held 6 bases outside the gene matches. This CDR3 comprises 16 residues. Germline V gene sequence: CDR1 LGHNA, CDR2 YNFKEQ. CDR3 loop: CASSQEVGLGNNEQFF. The CDR3 DNA is TGTGCCAGCAGCCAAGAGGTGGGACTAGGAAACAATGAGCAGTTCTTC.

V gene TRBV20-1 combines with J gene TRBJ2-3, with D perhaps given as TRBD1 or TRBD2 (5 bases each). The length of the CDR3 is 13 residues. The V and J ends lost 5 bases and 3 bases respectively, with 12 bases between them. CDR1 is DFQATT and CDR2 is SNEGSKA in the germline V gene (reference sequence). The CDR3 protein is CSAVVGTTDTQYF. The CDR3 DNA follows: TGCAGTGCTGTGGTCGGGACGACAGATACGCAGTATTTT.

This sequence joins TRBV28 and TRBJ2-4, with D unresolved. CDR1 is MDHEN and CDR2 is SYDVKM in the germline V gene. This CDR3 comprises 12 residues. Trimming stripped 6 bases from V and 0 bases from J, with 3 bases between. The CDR3 coding sequence is TGTGCCAGCAGGACAGCCAAAAACATTCAGTACTTC. Translating gives CASRTAKNIQYF.

Comment on this clonotype: One end of the junction does not line up with germline, which may come from a read error. The chain has TRBV11-2 and TRBJ2-7; a weak D match, TRBD2 (5 bases). The CDR3 is made up of 15 amino acids. Germline assignment: CDR1 SGHAT and CDR2 FQNNGV. CDR3 sequence (DNA): TGTGCCGGCAGCCTACGTCAGAGGGTTAATAACGAGCAGTACTTC. Translation: CAGSLRQRVNNEQYF.

Comment on this clonotype: The junction departs from germline at one end; a sequencing error may be responsible. The chain links TRBV28 to TRBJ2-3; the D gene is possibly TRBD2 (6 bases). The CDR3 spans 15 residues. CDR1 is MDHEN and CDR2 is SYDVKM in the germline V gene. This CDR3 reads CASSVGLPSTYTQYF. DNA for the CDR3: TGTGCCAGCAGTGTAGGACTACCAAGCACATATACGCAGTATTTT.

This clonotype was found a few times. The chain joins TRBV6-6 to TRBJ2-5; possibly TRBD1 for D (6 bases). The V end lost 4 bases, the J end lost 2 bases, and 11 bases lay between the germline ends. The CDR3 covers 14 residues. In germline, CDR1 is MNHNY, CDR2 SVGAGI (reference sequence). The chain's CDR3 is CASSSWTEQETQYF. In DNA form, the CDR3 reads TGTGCCAGCAGTTCCTGGACAGAGCAAGAGACCCAGTACTTC.

Regarding this clonotype: Likely a read error: the CDR3 ends without its conserved phenylalanine or tryptophan. The chain joins TRBV6-5 to TRBJ2-5, with 7 bases identical to TRBD2. Germline values: CDR1 MNHEY, CDR2 SVGAGI. The CDR3 is 16 residues long. Losses at the gene ends were 6 bases for V and 4 bases for J; bases not matched to a gene: 14. This CDR3 reads CASSLWWEGLVETQYL. The CDR3 coding sequence is TGTGCCAGCAGCCTGTGGTGGGAGGGCCTGGTAGAGACCCAGTACTTG.

This clonotype has a handful of counts. This chain joins TRBV6-6 and TRBJ2-5, with D possibly matching TRBD1 (6 bases). The V end was cut by 5 bases, the J end by 4 bases, with 23 bases between. This CDR3 spans 17 amino acids. Germline CDR1 and CDR2: MNHNY and SVGAGI (reference sequence). The DNA of the CDR3 is TGTGCCAGCAGTCCCACGGGGTTACAGGGTTTCGGAGAGACCCAGTACTTC. Its translation is CASSPTGLQGFGETQYF.

This chain connects TRBV20-1 to TRBJ2-5; 10 bases agree with TRBD2. V shed 5 bases, J shed 1 base, and the junction held 7 bases outside the gene matches. Germline values: CDR1 DFQATT, CDR2 SNEGSKA (reference sequence). The CDR3 is made up of 15 amino acids. The CDR3 spells CSAPHWTSGQETQYF. The CDR3 DNA follows: TGCAGTGCTCCCCACTGGACTAGCGGCCAAGAGACCCAGTACTTC.

This chain joins TRBV15 and TRBJ2-3; no definite D call. The germline gives CDR1 LNHNV, CDR2 YYDKDF (reference sequence). V was trimmed by 4 bases and J by 0 bases, leaving 11 bases between them. CDR3 length: 15 residues. CDR3 residues: CATSTQTISTDTQYF. The CDR3 DNA sequence: TGTGCCACCAGCACCCAGACAATTAGCACAGATACGCAGTATTTT.

With respect to this clonotype: A much larger clone differs from this one at a single base, so this may be a read error. V gene TRBV12-3 or TRBV12-4 combines with J gene TRBJ2-3; no firm D call. The CDR3 sequence is 14 residues long. CDR3 loop: CASSLVGTADAQYF. In nucleotides, the CDR3 is TGTGCCAGCAGTTTGGTCGGCACTGCAGATGCGCAGTATTTT.

This clonotype was seen a few times. The chain has TRBV29-1 and TRBJ2-3, with 7 bases lining up with TRBD2. This CDR3 is 14 amino acids long. Germline CDR1 SQVTM, CDR2 ANQGSEA. Losses at the gene ends were 7 bases for V and 0 bases for J; bases not matched to a gene: 7. The CDR3 DNA reads TGCAGCGCCGCTAGCGGATATAGCACAGATACGCAGTATTTT. Its translation: CSAASGYSTDTQYF.

The rearrangement uses TRBV5-1 and TRBJ2-1, with 8 bases fitting TRBD1. The junction had 4 bases not matched to a gene; V was cut back by 1 base and J by 4 bases. This CDR3 is built from 15 residues. CDR1 and CDR2 from the germline V gene are SGHRS and YFSETQ. The CDR3 spells CASSLPGQEYNEQFF. In DNA form, the CDR3 reads TGCGCCAGCAGCTTGCCGGGACAGGAATACAATGAGCAGTTCTTC.